This TCR beta chain stems from a study of early T cells in non-severe SARS-CoV-2 infection. About the research overall: Chains stayed unpaired after sequencing of bulk RNA from unsorted whole blood.

V was clipped by 8 bases and J by 1 base, with 14 bases between them. The CDR3 loop spans 15 amino acids. TCRdb ran MiXCR on the 5' RACE reads and lists one entry per CDR3 protein. The data hold some 30,000 distinct CDR3 sequences, with under 6.5% observed a single time. This clonotype was observed many times. This chain joins TRBV12-3 or TRBV12-4 and TRBJ2-2, with a weak D call TRBD1 (5 bases). The specimen sequenced was whole blood. This clonotype originated in an adult who was a healthcare worker with PCR-confirmed SARS-CoV-2 infection or an uninfected control (not recorded which). DNA of the CDR3: TGTGCCAGCCGCCCTTCTCAGGGGAACACCGGGGAGCTGTTTTTT. Translation gives CASRPSQGNTGELFF.